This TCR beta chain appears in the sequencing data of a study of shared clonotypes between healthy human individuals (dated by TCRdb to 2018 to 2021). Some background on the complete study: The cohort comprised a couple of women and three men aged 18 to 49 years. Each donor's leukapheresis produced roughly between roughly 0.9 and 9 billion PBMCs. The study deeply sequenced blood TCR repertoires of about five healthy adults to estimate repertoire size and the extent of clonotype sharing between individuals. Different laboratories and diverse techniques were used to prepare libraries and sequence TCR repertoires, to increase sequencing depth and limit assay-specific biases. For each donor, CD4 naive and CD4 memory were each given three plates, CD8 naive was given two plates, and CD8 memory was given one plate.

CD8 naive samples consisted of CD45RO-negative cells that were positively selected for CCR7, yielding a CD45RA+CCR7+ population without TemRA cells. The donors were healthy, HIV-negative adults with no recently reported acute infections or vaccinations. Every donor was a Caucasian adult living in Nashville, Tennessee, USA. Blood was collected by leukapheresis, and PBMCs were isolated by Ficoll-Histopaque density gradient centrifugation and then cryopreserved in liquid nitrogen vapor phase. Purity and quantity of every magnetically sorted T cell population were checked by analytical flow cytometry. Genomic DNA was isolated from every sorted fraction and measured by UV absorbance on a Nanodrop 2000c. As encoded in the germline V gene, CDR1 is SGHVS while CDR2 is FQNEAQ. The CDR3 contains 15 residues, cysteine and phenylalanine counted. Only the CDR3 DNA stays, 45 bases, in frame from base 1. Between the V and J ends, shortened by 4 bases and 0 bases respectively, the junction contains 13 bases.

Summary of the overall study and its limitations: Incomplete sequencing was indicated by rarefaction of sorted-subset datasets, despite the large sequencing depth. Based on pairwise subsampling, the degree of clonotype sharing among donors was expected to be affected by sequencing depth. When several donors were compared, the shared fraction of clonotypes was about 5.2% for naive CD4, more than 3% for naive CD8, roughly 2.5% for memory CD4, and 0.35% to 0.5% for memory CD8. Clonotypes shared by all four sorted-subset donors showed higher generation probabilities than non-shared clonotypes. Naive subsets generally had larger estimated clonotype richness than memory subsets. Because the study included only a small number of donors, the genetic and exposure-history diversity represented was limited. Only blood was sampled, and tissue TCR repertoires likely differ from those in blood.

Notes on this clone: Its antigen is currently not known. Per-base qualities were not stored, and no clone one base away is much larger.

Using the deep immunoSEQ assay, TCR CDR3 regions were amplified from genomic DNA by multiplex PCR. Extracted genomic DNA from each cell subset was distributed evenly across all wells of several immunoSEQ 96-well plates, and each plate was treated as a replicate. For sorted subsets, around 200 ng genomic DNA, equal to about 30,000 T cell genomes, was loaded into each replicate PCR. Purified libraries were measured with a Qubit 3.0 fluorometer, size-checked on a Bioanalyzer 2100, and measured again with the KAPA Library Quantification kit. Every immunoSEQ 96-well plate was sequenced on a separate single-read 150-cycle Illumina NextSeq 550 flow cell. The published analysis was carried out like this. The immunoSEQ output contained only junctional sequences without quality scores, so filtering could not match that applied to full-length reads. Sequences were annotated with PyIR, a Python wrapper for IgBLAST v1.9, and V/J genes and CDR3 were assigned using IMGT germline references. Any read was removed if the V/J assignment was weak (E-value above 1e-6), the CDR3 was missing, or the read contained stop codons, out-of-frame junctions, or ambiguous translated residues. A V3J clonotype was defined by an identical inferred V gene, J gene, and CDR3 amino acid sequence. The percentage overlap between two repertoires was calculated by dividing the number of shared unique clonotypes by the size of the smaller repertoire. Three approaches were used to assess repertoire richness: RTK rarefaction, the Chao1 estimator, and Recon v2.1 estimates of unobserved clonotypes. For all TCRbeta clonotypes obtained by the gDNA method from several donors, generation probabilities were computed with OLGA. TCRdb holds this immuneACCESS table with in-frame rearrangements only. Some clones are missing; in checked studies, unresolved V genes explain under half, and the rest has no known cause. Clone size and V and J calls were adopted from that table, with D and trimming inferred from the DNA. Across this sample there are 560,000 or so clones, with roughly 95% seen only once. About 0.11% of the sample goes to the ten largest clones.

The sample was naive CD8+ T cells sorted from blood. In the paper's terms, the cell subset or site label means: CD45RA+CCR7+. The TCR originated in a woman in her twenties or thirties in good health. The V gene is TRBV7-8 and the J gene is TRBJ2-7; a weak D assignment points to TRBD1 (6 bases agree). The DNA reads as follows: TGTGCCAGCAGCTCCCCCGGACAGAGCTCCTACGAGCAGTACTTC. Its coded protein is CASSSPGQSSYEQYF.